The rows below give T cell receptor beta chains drawn from one sample of a study of blood T cell repertoires in COVID-19. Produced via immunoSEQ multiplex PCR; TCRdb's table is partial and in-frame only. Among 73,000 or so clones listed, about 90% were seen once. Sequencing was done on a sample of peripheral blood. The receptors here all came from a human donor with active COVID-19. The donor label of this sample is uncertain. The CDR3 runs from the conserved cysteine through the conserved F or W. Fields, in order: CDR3 protein, CDR3 DNA, clone size, J gene, D gene, V gene, CDR3 length. D genes are given only for firm matches. Clone size, where shown, is once, few, many, or a class for clones that have expanded.

CDR3 protein: CASSPGQGSSYEQYF
CDR3 DNA: TGTGCCAGCAGCCCAGGACAGGGTAGCTCCTACGAGCAGTACTTC
clone size: -
J gene: TRBJ2-7
D gene: TRBD1
V gene: TRBV6-2/TRBV6-3
CDR3 length: 15

CDR3 protein: CASQRGSYGYTF
CDR3 DNA: TGTGCCAGCCAACGGGGGAGCTATGGCTACACCTTC
clone size: -
J gene: TRBJ1-2
D gene: -
V gene: TRBV28
CDR3 length: 12

CDR3 protein: CAWSGGGAQYF
CDR3 DNA: TGTGCCTGGAGTGGAGGAGGAGCGCAGTACTTC
clone size: -
J gene: TRBJ2-7
D gene: -
V gene: TRBV30
CDR3 length: 11

CDR3 protein: CASSLDSNYGYTF
CDR3 DNA: TGTGCCAGCAGCTTAGACAGTAACTATGGCTACACCTTC
clone size: once
J gene: TRBJ1-2
D gene: -
V gene: TRBV7-6
CDR3 length: 13

CDR3 protein: CASSSGVGNTEAFF
CDR3 DNA: TGTGCCAGCAGCTCAGGGGTCGGGAACACTGAAGCTTTCTTT
clone size: -
J gene: TRBJ1-1
D gene: -
V gene: TRBV28
CDR3 length: 14

CDR3 protein: CASSRGETGVEAFF
CDR3 DNA: TGTGCCAGCAGCCGAGGGGAGACAGGGGTCGAAGCTTTCTTT
clone size: -
J gene: TRBJ1-1
D gene: TRBD1
V gene: TRBV7-9
CDR3 length: 14

CDR3 protein: CASSSYGDTQYF
CDR3 DNA: TGTGCCAGCAGCTCGTACGGGGATACGCAGTATTTT
clone size: -
J gene: TRBJ2-3
D gene: -
V gene: TRBV5-4
CDR3 length: 12

CDR3 protein: CASSSSGQIKTQYF
CDR3 DNA: TGTGCCAGCAGTTCGTCGGGACAGATAAAGACCCAGTACTTC
clone size: few
J gene: TRBJ2-5
D gene: TRBD1
V gene: TRBV27
CDR3 length: 14

CDR3 protein: CATQGASEKLFF
CDR3 DNA: TGTGCCACCCAGGGGGCTAGCGAAAAACTGTTTTTT
clone size: -
J gene: TRBJ1-4
D gene: TRBD1
V gene: TRBV28
CDR3 length: 12

CDR3 protein: CATLPVLTGELFF
CDR3 DNA: TGTGCCACCCTTCCCGTTTTGACCGGGGAGCTGTTTTTT
clone size: -
J gene: TRBJ2-2
D gene: -
V gene: TRBV24-1
CDR3 length: 13

CDR3 protein: CASSQGLAGGTQYF
CDR3 DNA: TGTGCCAGCAGCCAGGGACTAGCGGGAGGGACCCAGTACTTC
clone size: -
J gene: TRBJ2-5
D gene: TRBD2
V gene: TRBV7-2
CDR3 length: 14

CDR3 protein: CASSLDRGGGTQYF
CDR3 DNA: TGTGCCAGCAGCTTAGACCGGGGTGGTGGGACCCAGTACTTC
clone size: -
J gene: TRBJ2-5
D gene: -
V gene: TRBV11-3
CDR3 length: 14

CDR3 protein: CASSLGLAGVDEQFF
CDR3 DNA: TGTGCCAGCAGCTTAGGGCTAGCGGGAGTGGATGAGCAGTTCTTC
clone size: -
J gene: TRBJ2-1
D gene: TRBD2
V gene: TRBV7-2
CDR3 length: 15

CDR3 protein: CASSRGTNDGQYF
CDR3 DNA: TGTGCCAGCAGCAGAGGGACTAACGATGGGCAGTACTTC
clone size: -
J gene: TRBJ2-7
D gene: TRBD2
V gene: TRBV5-4
CDR3 length: 13

CDR3 protein: CASSLGQGVSPQHF
CDR3 DNA: TGTGCCAGCAGCTTAGGGCAGGGGGTTTCGCCCCAGCATTTT
clone size: -
J gene: TRBJ1-5
D gene: TRBD1
V gene: TRBV5-5
CDR3 length: 14

CDR3 protein: CASSIQGRNQPQHF
CDR3 DNA: TGTGCCAGCAGCATCCAGGGGCGCAATCAGCCCCAGCATTTT
clone size: -
J gene: TRBJ1-5
D gene: -
V gene: TRBV5-4
CDR3 length: 14

CDR3 protein: CASGLAGQGMWTGELFF
CDR3 DNA: TGTGCTAGTGGTTTGGCCGGACAGGGGATGTGGACCGGGGAGCTGTTTTTT
clone size: -
J gene: TRBJ2-2
D gene: TRBD1
V gene: TRBV12-5
CDR3 length: 17